These T cell receptor beta chains were read from a single sample in a study of CD8+ T cells in alopecia areata. Assay: immunoSEQ multiplex PCR; the TCRdb copy retains only in-frame clones and omits some. The sample has fewer than 8,000 clones, around 60% seen once. Source: skin, taken at week 4, from a patient treated with tofacitinib. These receptor sequences come from a human donor with alopecia areata. CDR3s include the opening cysteine and the closing phenylalanine or tryptophan. The D gene is left open where the match is weak. A clone size is listed for some rows: how often the clone was seen (once, few, many), or a class if it is expanded.

V	J	size	D	DNA	CDR3
TRBV5-4	TRBJ2-7	.	.	TGTGCCAGCAGCCAAAATGGGGGCGAGCAGTACTTC	CASSQNGGEQYF
TRBV11-2	TRBJ2-7	.	.	TGTGCCAGCAGCTTAGGGGCAGGCACGGAGCAGTACTTC	CASSLGAGTEQYF
TRBV6-4	TRBJ2-3	.	.	TGTGCCAGCAGTGTTGGAACGGATGGGGATACGCAGTATTTT	CASSVGTDGDTQYF
TRBV6-6	TRBJ2-1	.	TRBD2	TGTGCCAGCAGCCCCTCCCCAGCGGGGTCGTACAATGAGCAGTTCTTC	CASSPSPAGSYNEQFF
TRBV19	TRBJ1-6	.	.	TGTGCCAGAATTTATAATTCACCCCTCCACTTT	CARIYNSPLHF
TRBV7-2	TRBJ2-3	.	.	TGTGCCAGCAGCCCCTCCGGGTATACGCAGTATTTT	CASSPSGYTQYF
TRBV11-2	TRBJ1-5	.	.	TGTGCCAGCAGCTTAAGTTGGGGTAATCAGCCCCAGCATTTT	CASSLSWGNQPQHF
TRBV5-1	TRBJ2-7	.	TRBD2	TGCGCCAGCAGCCAGACTAGCGGGAGGTACGAGCAGTACTTC	CASSQTSGRYEQYF
TRBV7-2	TRBJ1-5	few	.	TGTGCCAGCAGCGTAACAGTGGGTCAGCCCCAGCATTTT	CASSVTVGQPQHF
TRBV5-4	TRBJ2-3	.	TRBD2	TGTGCCAGCAGCTCCGGAAATCCCGGGACTAGCGGGTTTACGACGCAGTATTTT	CASSSGNPGTSGFTTQYF
TRBV7-8	TRBJ2-3	.	TRBD2	TGTGCCAGCAGCTCCGGACTAGCGGGAGATGTGACAGATACGCAGTATTTT	CASSSGLAGDVTDTQYF
TRBV6-1	TRBJ1-1	.	TRBD1	TGTGCCAGCAGGGGGACAGGGAAGAACACTGAAGCTTTCTTT	CASRGTGKNTEAFF